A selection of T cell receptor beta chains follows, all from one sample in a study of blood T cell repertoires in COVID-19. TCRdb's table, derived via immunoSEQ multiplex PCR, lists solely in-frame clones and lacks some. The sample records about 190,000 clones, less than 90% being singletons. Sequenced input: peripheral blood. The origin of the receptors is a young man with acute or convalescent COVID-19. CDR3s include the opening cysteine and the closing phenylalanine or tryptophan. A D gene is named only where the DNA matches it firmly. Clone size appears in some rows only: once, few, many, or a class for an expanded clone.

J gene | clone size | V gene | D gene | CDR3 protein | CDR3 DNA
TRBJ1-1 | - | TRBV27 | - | CASSRGAVMNTEAFF | TGTGCCTCGAGTCGGGGGGCAGTTATGAACACTGAAGCTTTCTTT
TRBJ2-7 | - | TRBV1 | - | CTSSLLHRGRAYEQYF | TGCACCAGCAGCCTCTTGCACAGGGGGAGAGCCTACGAGCAGTACTTC
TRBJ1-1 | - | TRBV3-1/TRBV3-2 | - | CASRSDVGTPNTEAFF | TGTGCCAGCAGGTCCGATGTTGGCACCCCGAACACTGAAGCTTTCTTT
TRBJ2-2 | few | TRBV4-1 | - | CASTPSRGQREANGELFF | TGCGCCAGCACCCCTTCGCGGGGTCAAAGGGAGGCTAACGGGGAGCTGTTTTTT
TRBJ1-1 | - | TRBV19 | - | CASSKQGATEAFF | TGTGCCAGTAGTAAACAGGGTGCCACTGAAGCTTTCTTT
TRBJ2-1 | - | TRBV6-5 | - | CASSSNAGDYNEQFF | TGTGCCAGCAGCTCCAACGCAGGGGACTACAATGAGCAGTTCTTC
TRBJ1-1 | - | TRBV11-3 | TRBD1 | CASSTRGQEEAFF | TGTGCCAGCAGCACGAGGGGGCAAGAAGAAGCTTTCTTT
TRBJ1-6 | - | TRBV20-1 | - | CSASLGLHSPLHF | TGCAGTGCTAGTTTGGGGCTCCATTCACCCCTCCACTTT
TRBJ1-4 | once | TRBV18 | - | CASSPPGDNEKLFF | TGTGCCAGCTCACCACCGGGAGATAATGAAAAACTGTTTTTT
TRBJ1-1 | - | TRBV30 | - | CAWSASKGVNTEAFF | TGTGCCTGGAGTGCCTCCAAGGGGGTTAACACTGAAGCTTTCTTT
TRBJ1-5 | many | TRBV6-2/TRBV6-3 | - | CASSYPPRAGVQPQHF | TGTGCCAGCAGTTACCCCCCCCGGGCAGGGGTTCAGCCCCAGCATTTT
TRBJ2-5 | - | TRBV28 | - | CASRTLLETQYF | TGTGCCAGCAGGACTCTATTAGAGACCCAGTACTTC
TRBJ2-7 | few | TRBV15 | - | CATSQRSGALPLSYEQYF | TGTGCCACCTCCCAGAGGAGTGGGGCACTTCCTCTCTCCTACGAGCAGTACTTC
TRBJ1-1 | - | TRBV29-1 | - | CSVYLRNTEAFF | TGCAGCGTTTACCTACGGAACACTGAAGCTTTCTTT
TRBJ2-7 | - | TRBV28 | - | CASKRTTSYEQYF | TGTGCCAGCAAACGAACTACCTCCTACGAGCAGTACTTC
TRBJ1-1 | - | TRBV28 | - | CASSFFNDITEAFF | TGTGCCAGCAGTTTTTTTAACGACATCACTGAAGCTTTCTTT
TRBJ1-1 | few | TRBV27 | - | CASSSHRDDTEAFF | TGTGCCAGCAGTTCACACAGGGATGACACTGAAGCTTTCTTT
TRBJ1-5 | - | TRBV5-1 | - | CASSLNGMNQPQHF | TGCGCCAGCAGCTTGAACGGTATGAATCAGCCCCAGCATTTT
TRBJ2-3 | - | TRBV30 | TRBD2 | CAWSIGGVTDTQYF | TGTGCCTGGAGTATCGGGGGGGTCACAGATACGCAGTATTTT
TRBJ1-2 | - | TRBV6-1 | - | CASSEVSTGSGYTF | TGTGCCAGCAGTGAAGTCTCAACAGGGTCAGGCTACACCTTC
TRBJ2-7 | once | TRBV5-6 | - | CASSSWSDYEQYF | TGTGCCAGCAGCTCCTGGAGCGATTACGAGCAGTACTTC
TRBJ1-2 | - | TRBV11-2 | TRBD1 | CASSRTGNEGYTF | TGTGCCAGCAGCAGGACAGGGAATGAGGGCTACACCTTC
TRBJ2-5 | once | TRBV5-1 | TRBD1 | CASSSQGWETQYF | TGCGCCAGCAGCTCACAGGGGTGGGAGACCCAGTACTTC
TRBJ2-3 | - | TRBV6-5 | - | CANGQDTQYF | TGTGCCAACGGACAAGATACGCAGTATTTT
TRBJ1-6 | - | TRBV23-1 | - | CARQDRFISPLHF | TGCGCCCGCCAGGACAGATTTATTTCACCCCTCCACTTT
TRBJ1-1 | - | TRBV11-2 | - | CASSLDGRATEAFF | TGTGCCAGCAGCTTAGATGGCAGGGCCACTGAAGCTTTCTTT
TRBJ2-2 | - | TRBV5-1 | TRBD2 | CASSLAALAGGPIGELFF | TGCGCCAGCAGCTTGGCCGCACTAGCGGGGGGGCCAATCGGGGAGCTGTTTTTT
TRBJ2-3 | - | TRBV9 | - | CASSDPHRGTDTQYF | TGTGCCAGCAGCGACCCCCACCGGGGCACAGATACGCAGTATTTT
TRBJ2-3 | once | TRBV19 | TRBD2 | CASSIVASGGSTDTQYF | TGTGCCAGTAGTATAGTCGCTAGCGGGGGGAGCACAGATACGCAGTATTTT
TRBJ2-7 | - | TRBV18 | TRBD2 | CASSRAGTSGSNEQYF | TGTGCCAGCTCACGAGCCGGGACTAGCGGGAGTAACGAGCAGTACTTC